The next 13 T cell receptor beta chains were all read from a single sample in a study of response to subunit inactivated influenza vaccine. TCRdb itself ran the RT-PCR reads through MiXCR, one entry per CDR3 protein. The table records 200,000 to 300,000 distinct CDR3 sequences, more than 9% of them present only once. The sequencing here drew on non-naive T cells sorted from PBMCs, taken 14 to 15 days before vaccination. All receptors come from a man aged 50-59 years who received an inactivated influenza vaccine.

This sequence joins TRBV20-1 and TRBJ2-2; 9 bases are a match to TRBD2. After removal of 3 bases from V and 8 bases from J, the junction contained 16 bases not matched to a gene. There are 17 residues in the CDR3. The germline V gene has CDR1 DFQATT and CDR2 SNEGSKA (reference sequence). The CDR3 loop reads CSARPPAGGSYGGELFF. The DNA for the CDR3 is TGCAGTGCTAGGCCACCAGCGGGGGGCTCGTATGGTGGGGAGCTGTTTTTT.

Comments on this clonotype: The germline gene is not matched at one end of the junction; a read error may be the cause. V usage is TRBV5-1 and J usage is TRBJ1-4; 10 positions agree with TRBD1. This CDR3 is built from 15 residues. Germline lookup yields CDR1 SGHRS and CDR2 YFSETQ. The CDR3 protein is CASRGQGTAKEKLFF. For the CDR3, the DNA is TGCGCCAGCAGGGGACAGGGGACCGCTAAAGAAAAACTGTTTTTT.

This clonotype was observed a handful of times. V usage is TRBV7-3 and J usage is TRBJ2-5, with 7 bases aligning to TRBD1. The V gene end was trimmed by 5 bases and the J gene end by 2 bases; junction bases not matched to a gene: 11. CDR3 length: 16 residues. Germline lookup yields CDR1 SGHTA and CDR2 FQGTGA. The CDR3 reads CASSLWTGVRQETQYF. The CDR3 DNA reads TGTGCCAGCAGCCTATGGACAGGTGTGCGTCAAGAGACCCAGTACTTC.

This clonotype was picked up many times. The chain uses TRBV28 and TRBJ1-2; weak D call: TRBD1 (5 bases). Germline V gene data show CDR1 as MDHEN and CDR2 as SYDVKM. The ends were cut back, 5 bases at V and 5 bases at J, with 9 bases in the middle. CDR3 length: 12 amino acids. CDR3 bases: TGTGCCAGCAGTACGGGACTTTATGGCTACACCTTC. It specifies CASSTGLYGYTF.

The chain combines TRBV7-2 with TRBJ2-5, with 9 bases matching TRBD2. Trimming at V came to 4 bases and at J to 4 bases, leaving 10 bases not matched to a gene. Germline-derived CDR1 and CDR2 are SGHTA and FQGNSA. This CDR3 contains 16 residues. The CDR3 DNA reads TGTGCCAGCAGCTGGGGAACCGGGACTAGCCGAGAGACCCAGTACTTC. It yields the protein CASSWGTGTSRETQYF.

V usage is TRBV12-3 or TRBV12-4 and J usage is TRBJ2-1; D not resolved. The CDR3 loop spans 13 amino acids. V gave up 1 base and J gave up 6 bases, with 7 bases separating them. The CDR3 region has the DNA TGTGCCAGCAGTTTAGGTGCCTTCAATGAGCAGTTCTTC. This gives the protein CASSLGAFNEQFF.

This clonotype was detected many times. V gene TRBV12-3 or TRBV12-4 combines with J gene TRBJ2-5, with D uncertain. Trimming took 1 base from V and 7 from J, leaving 7 bases between them. The CDR3 is 12 amino acids. This CDR3 reads CASSLEGWTQYF. The CDR3 region has the DNA TGTGCCAGCAGTTTAGAGGGTTGGACCCAGTACTTC.

This clonotype was detected many times. The chain carries TRBV15 and TRBJ1-1; no reliable D call. Germline assignment: CDR1 LNHNV and CDR2 YYDKDF (reference sequence). The CDR3 has 15 residues. Trimming cost V 0 bases and J 0 bases, with 8 bases left between them. CDR3 DNA: TGTGCCACCAGCAGAGATATAACGGTGAACACTGAAGCTTTCTTT. It specifies CATSRDITVNTEAFF.

This clonotype came up a few times. This chain's CDR3 is CSARSPSGRTDTQYF. As DNA, the CDR3 is TGCAGTGCTAGGTCGCCTAGCGGGCGGACAGATACGCAGTATTTT. The chain uses TRBV20-1 and TRBJ2-3, with 8 bases fitting TRBD2. CDR1 is DFQATT and CDR2 is SNEGSKA in the germline V gene (reference sequence). After removal of 3 bases from V and 3 bases from J, the junction contained 8 bases not matched to a gene. The CDR3 length is 15 residues.

This sequence joins TRBV4-3 and TRBJ1-2, with D tentatively TRBD1 (6 bases). The CDR3 is made up of 15 amino acids. Germline-derived CDR1 and CDR2 are LGHNA and YSLEER. V shed 4 bases and J shed 4 bases, with 16 bases lying between them. The CDR3 DNA is TGCGCCAGCAGCCCCACTACGGACAGATTCTATGGCTACACCTTC. Protein sequence: CASSPTTDRFYGYTF.

The rearrangement links TRBV28 to TRBJ2-7; possible D gene TRBD2, 5 bases. Deletions cut 4 bases from V and 3 bases from J, with 13 bases between. The germline V gene has CDR1 MDHEN and CDR2 SYDVKM. This CDR3 is built from 14 residues. CDR3: CASSSTQTSYEQYF. The CDR3 DNA sequence: TGTGCCAGCAGTTCGACTCAAACTAGCTACGAGCAGTACTTC.

This clonotype was counted at least ten times. Germline is not matched at one junction end, which may reflect a read error. The chain is built from TRBV4-1 and TRBJ2-1; D is undetermined. Germline CDR1 and CDR2: MGHRA and YSYEKL. The CDR3 runs to 11 residues. CDR3 bases: TGCGCCAGCAGCCAAGTTTACCGGGCCGACTTC. Its translation: CASSQVYRADF.

This rearrangement joins TRBV24-1 to TRBJ2-7, with D unclear. Trimming left V 6 bases short and J 2 bases short, with 7 bases between. Germline CDR1 is KGHDR and CDR2 is SFDVKD. CDR3 size: 12 residues. The CDR3 is CATSHGTYEQYF. The CDR3 DNA follows: TGTGCCACCAGTCACGGAACCTACGAGCAGTACTTC.